Listed below are T cell receptor beta chains from one sample, sequenced in a study of blood T cell repertoires in COVID-19. Sequencing used immunoSEQ multiplex PCR; TCRdb keeps in-frame clones, though not all of them. The sample holds around 200,000 clones; 65% to 85% are singletons and the top ten take less than 3%. Sequenced input: peripheral blood. The receptors derive from a man aged 50 to 59 with active or convalescent COVID-19. Each CDR3 is given with its conserved first and last residue. The D gene is left open where the match is weak. A row's size may be missing; if present it is once, few, many or a size class.

d_gene	len	v_gene	abundance	j_gene	CDR3aa	CDR3nt
TRBD1	17	TRBV28	.	TRBJ1-5	CASRGRQGPYSNQPQHF	TGTGCCAGCAGGGGTAGACAGGGACCGTATAGCAATCAGCCCCAGCATTTT
.	14	TRBV6-5	.	TRBJ1-4	CASSFDRLGEKLFF	TGTGCCAGCAGTTTCGACAGGTTGGGAGAAAAACTGTTTTTT
TRBD1	14	TRBV7-7	once	TRBJ2-7	CASSLRQGGYEQYF	TGTGCTAGCAGCTTAAGACAGGGGGGCTACGAGCAGTACTTC
.	14	TRBV4-1	.	TRBJ2-2	CASQGGWDTGELFF	TGCGCCAGCCAAGGGGGTTGGGACACCGGGGAGCTGTTTTTT
.	17	TRBV9	.	TRBJ1-3	CASSAPGTGGSGNTIYF	TGTGCCAGCAGCGCCCCCGGGACGGGGGGATCTGGAAACACCATATATTTT
TRBD2	14	TRBV19	.	TRBJ2-7	CASSVSGGFYEQYF	TGTGCCAGTAGTGTTAGCGGGGGCTTCTACGAGCAGTACTTC
TRBD1	14	TRBV2	.	TRBJ2-3	CASRRDRSTDTQYF	TGTGCCAGCAGGAGGGACAGAAGCACAGATACGCAGTATTTT
.	15	TRBV2	.	TRBJ1-6	CASSEAPGINSPLHF	TGTGCCAGCAGTGAGGCCCCAGGAATAAATTCACCCCTCCACTTT
TRBD1	13	TRBV7-2	.	TRBJ1-1	CASRRQGATEAFF	TGTGCCAGCAGGAGACAGGGGGCAACTGAAGCTTTCTTT
TRBD1	12	TRBV29-1	.	TRBJ1-2	CSAWTGLSGYTF	TGCAGCGCTTGGACAGGCCTCTCTGGCTACACCTTC
TRBD2	16	TRBV6-2/TRBV6-3	once	TRBJ2-7	CASSTLAGGPPYEQYF	TGTGCCAGCAGCACCCTAGCGGGAGGCCCGCCCTACGAGCAGTACTTC
TRBD2	16	TRBV10-3	.	TRBJ2-3	CAISGTSGSMADTQYF	TGTGCCATCAGTGGGACTAGCGGGAGCATGGCAGATACGCAGTATTTT
TRBD1	15	TRBV6-5	.	TRBJ1-1	CASSFLTGGRTEAFF	TGTGCCAGCAGTTTCCTAACAGGGGGCCGGACTGAAGCTTTCTTT
.	15	TRBV5-1	.	TRBJ2-1	CASSSNPGQYNEQFF	TGCGCCAGCAGCTCTAACCCGGGACAATACAATGAGCAGTTCTTC
TRBD1	13	TRBV6-5	.	TRBJ1-2	CASRGTGGGGYTF	TGTGCCAGCAGGGGGACAGGGGGAGGTGGCTACACCTTC
.	12	TRBV27	.	TRBJ1-5	CASSPSNQPQHF	TGTGCCAGCAGCCCAAGCAATCAGCCCCAGCATTTT
TRBD1	15	TRBV9	.	TRBJ2-3	CASSVLRGQGDTQYF	TGTGCCAGCAGCGTACTGAGGGGGCAAGGAGATACGCAGTATTTT
.	14	TRBV4-1	many	TRBJ2-7	CASSPDHGPYEQYF	TGCGCCAGCAGCCCCGACCATGGGCCCTACGAGCAGTACTTC
TRBD2	16	TRBV4-1	.	TRBJ2-2	CASSHLAGGDTGELFF	TGCGCCAGCAGCCACCTAGCGGGGGGAGACACCGGGGAGCTGTTTTTT
.	14	TRBV7-3	.	TRBJ2-3	CASSLFSPSDTQYF	TGTGCCAGCAGCTTATTTTCCCCCTCGGATACGCAGTATTTT
TRBD1	15	TRBV5-4	once	TRBJ2-4	CASSNRGEAKNIQYF	TGTGCCAGCAGCAACAGGGGTGAGGCCAAAAACATTCAGTACTTC
.	14	TRBV5-1	.	TRBJ1-1	CASSLDNANTEAFF	TGCGCCAGCAGCTTGGACAACGCGAACACTGAAGCTTTCTTT
TRBD1	15	TRBV10-2	.	TRBJ1-3	CASREGQAAGNTIYF	TGCGCCAGCAGGGAGGGACAGGCGGCTGGAAACACCATATATTTT
TRBD2	14	TRBV6-2/TRBV6-3	.	TRBJ2-7	CASSDPGLPYEQYF	TGTGCCAGCAGTGATCCGGGACTACCCTACGAGCAGTACTTC
.	17	TRBV9	.	TRBJ1-2	CARSAHRVGGAENGYTF	TGTGCCCGCAGCGCTCATCGGGTCGGGGGGGCGGAGAATGGCTACACCTTC
TRBD1	18	TRBV7-8	.	TRBJ2-3	CASSLGYRDRGRGDTQYF	TGTGCCAGCAGCTTAGGATACCGGGACAGGGGCCGTGGAGATACGCAGTATTTT
TRBD2	14	TRBV5-5	.	TRBJ2-5	CASFLAGGLETQYF	TGTGCCAGCTTCCTAGCGGGAGGTCTGGAGACCCAGTACTTC
TRBD1	15	TRBV3-1/TRBV3-2	.	TRBJ2-7	CASSPLGQGAYEQYF	TGTGCCAGCAGTCCCCTGGGACAGGGGGCCTACGAGCAGTACTTC
.	13	TRBV30	.	TRBJ1-1	CAWSPREGERAFF	TGTGCCTGGAGCCCCCGGGAGGGGGAACGAGCTTTCTTT
.	15	TRBV5-5	.	TRBJ2-3	CASSLEWVGEDTQYF	TGTGCCAGCAGCTTGGAGTGGGTAGGGGAAGATACGCAGTATTTT
TRBD2	16	TRBV29-1	.	TRBJ2-7	CSVRKPTSGGPYEQYF	TGCAGCGTTCGGAAACCGACTAGCGGGGGACCCTACGAGCAGTACTTC
TRBD2	15	TRBV10-2	.	TRBJ2-3	CASSEAGARTDTQYF	TGCGCCAGCAGTGAAGCGGGAGCCCGCACAGATACGCAGTATTTT
.	14	TRBV18	once	TRBJ1-6	CASSLRDSNSPLHF	TGTGCCAGCTCGCTTAGAGATAGTAATTCACCCCTCCACTTT
TRBD1	15	TRBV29-1	.	TRBJ1-2	CSVLETGGTNYGYTF	TGCAGCGTTCTTGAGACAGGGGGCACGAACTATGGCTACACCTTC
.	16	TRBV5-5	.	TRBJ1-3	CASSLSGTNSGNTIYF	TGTGCCAGCAGCTTGAGCGGGACAAACTCTGGAAACACCATATATTTT
.	15	TRBV4-1	.	TRBJ1-2	CASSQGQNQNYGYTF	TGCGCCAGCAGCCAAGGGCAGAACCAGAACTATGGCTACACCTTC
TRBD2	16	TRBV27	.	TRBJ2-7	CASSSLLAGEPYEQYF	TGTGCCAGCAGTTCCCTCCTAGCGGGGGAGCCCTACGAGCAGTACTTC
TRBD1	15	TRBV27	.	TRBJ2-3	CASSKGQGAGDTQYF	TGTGCCAGCAGTAAGGGACAGGGGGCTGGAGATACGCAGTATTTT
.	14	TRBV7-9	.	TRBJ1-4	CASSLQAAIEKLFF	TGTGCCAGCAGCTTACAGGCCGCCATAGAAAAACTGTTTTTT
TRBD2	16	TRBV6-2/TRBV6-3	.	TRBJ2-1	CASSLLAGGPVNEQFF	TGTGCCAGCAGTCTTTTAGCGGGGGGGCCGGTGAATGAGCAGTTCTTC
TRBD1	17	TRBV9	.	TRBJ1-6	CASSVETGTNYNSPLHF	TGTGCCAGCAGCGTAGAGACAGGGACGAACTATAATTCACCCCTCCACTTT
.	14	TRBV7-2	.	TRBJ2-5	CASSLVADRETQYF	TGTGCCAGCAGCTTAGTAGCAGATAGGGAGACCCAGTACTTC
.	15	TRBV12-5	.	TRBJ2-3	CASGSATDPTDTQYF	TGTGCTAGTGGTTCCGCGACAGACCCTACAGATACGCAGTATTTT
TRBD1	14	TRBV5-4	.	TRBJ2-3	CASSSQGSTDTQYF	TGTGCCAGCAGCTCACAGGGGAGCACAGATACGCAGTATTTT
TRBD2	14	TRBV28	.	TRBJ2-3	CASGLAGGVDTQYF	TGTGCCAGCGGACTAGCGGGAGGAGTAGATACGCAGTATTTT
TRBD1	14	TRBV5-4	many	TRBJ2-7	CASSAGQGRHEQYF	TGTGCCAGCAGCGCCGGACAGGGGAGACACGAGCAGTACTTC
.	15	TRBV19	once	TRBJ2-7	CASSMMEGSLREQYF	TGTGCCAGTAGTATGATGGAGGGTTCCCTTCGAGAGCAGTACTTC
TRBD2	15	TRBV11-2	few	TRBJ2-7	CASSLDLRGRVEQYF	TGTGCCAGCAGCTTAGATCTGCGGGGGAGGGTAGAGCAGTACTTC
.	13	TRBV4-2	few	TRBJ1-5	CASSQSINQPQHF	TGTGCCAGCAGCCAATCAATCAATCAGCCCCAGCATTTT
.	16	TRBV6-5	.	TRBJ1-5	CASSYSAGPFNQPQHF	TGTGCCAGCAGTTACTCAGCAGGGCCGTTCAATCAGCCCCAGCATTTT
TRBD1	15	TRBV11-3	.	TRBJ1-5	CASSTRTGGNQPQHF	TGTGCCAGCAGCACAAGGACAGGGGGCAATCAGCCCCAGCATTTT
TRBD2	15	TRBV6-5	.	TRBJ2-5	CASRPSGGPGETQYF	TGTGCCAGCAGACCTAGCGGGGGGCCGGGCGAGACCCAGTACTTC
.	12	TRBV6-6	.	TRBJ1-4	CASSGLGEKLFF	TGTGCCAGCAGCGGACTCGGGGAAAAACTGTTTTTT